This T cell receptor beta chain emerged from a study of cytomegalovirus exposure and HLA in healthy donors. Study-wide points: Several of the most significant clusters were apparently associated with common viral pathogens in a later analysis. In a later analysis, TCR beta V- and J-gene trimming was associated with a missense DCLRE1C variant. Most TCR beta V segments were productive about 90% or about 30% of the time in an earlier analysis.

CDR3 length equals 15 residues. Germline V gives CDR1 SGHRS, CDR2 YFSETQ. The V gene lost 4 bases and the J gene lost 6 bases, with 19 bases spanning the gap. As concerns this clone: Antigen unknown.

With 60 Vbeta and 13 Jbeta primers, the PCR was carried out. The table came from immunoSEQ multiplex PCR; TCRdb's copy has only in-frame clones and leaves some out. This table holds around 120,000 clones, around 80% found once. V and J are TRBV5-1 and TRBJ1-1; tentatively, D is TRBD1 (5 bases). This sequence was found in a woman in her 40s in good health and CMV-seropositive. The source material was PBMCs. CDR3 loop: CASSTGQRQGPEAFF. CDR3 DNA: TGCGCCAGCAGCACCGGTCAACGGCAGGGCCCTGAAGCTTTCTTT.